This T cell receptor (beta chain) was recovered during a study of somatic mutations in cytotoxic T cells in rheumatoid arthritis. On the study more broadly: Patient blood (under 33 ml EDTA) was taken immediately after diagnosis and before treatment.

Original processing methods: Patient CD8+ clones exceeding 1% seldom corresponded to published virus-specific TCRB sequences. Clones were read by immunoSEQ multiplex PCR, and TCRdb kept only the in-frame ones, dropping some. Clone size and V and J calls were adopted from that table, with D and trimming inferred from the DNA. Of roughly 20,000 clones in the sample, 80% were seen once. This receptor was obtained from an adult with rheumatoid arthritis. The specimen sequenced was CD8+ T cells sorted from blood.

The CDR3 spells CASSSYSGAQPQHF. The CDR3 region has the DNA TGTGCCAGCAGCTCTTATTCGGGGGCCCAGCCCCAGCATTTT. This rearrangement joins TRBV27 to TRBJ1-5; D is possibly TRBD1 (6 bases). Germline assignment: CDR1 MNHEY and CDR2 SMNVEV (reference sequence). This CDR3 region has 14 residues. V lost 6 bases to trimming and J lost 7 bases, with 16 bases between them.